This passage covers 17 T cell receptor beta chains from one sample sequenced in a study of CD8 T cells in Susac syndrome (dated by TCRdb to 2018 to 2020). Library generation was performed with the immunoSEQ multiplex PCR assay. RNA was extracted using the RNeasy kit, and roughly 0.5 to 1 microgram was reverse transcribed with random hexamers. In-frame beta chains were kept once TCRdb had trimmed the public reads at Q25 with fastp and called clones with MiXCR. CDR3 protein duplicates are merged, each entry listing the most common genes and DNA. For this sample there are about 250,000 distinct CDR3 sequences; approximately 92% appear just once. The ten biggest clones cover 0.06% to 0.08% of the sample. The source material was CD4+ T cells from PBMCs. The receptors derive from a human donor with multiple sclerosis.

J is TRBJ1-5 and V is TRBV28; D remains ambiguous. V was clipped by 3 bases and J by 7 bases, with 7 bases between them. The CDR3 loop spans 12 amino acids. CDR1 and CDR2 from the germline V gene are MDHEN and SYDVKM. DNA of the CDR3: TGTGCCAGCAGTTTTCAAGAACAGCCCCAGCATTTT. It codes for CASSFQEQPQHF.

The CDR3 is CASSVEAHRRGGQFF. CDR3 bases: TGTGCCAGCAGCGTAGAAGCCCACCGAAGGGGGGGGCAGTTCTTC. The V gene is TRBV9, the J gene TRBJ2-1; the D gene is possibly TRBD2 (7 bases). The CDR3 extends over 15 amino acids. Trimming took off 0 bases at V and 12 bases at J, with 19 bases between the two ends. Per germline, CDR1 SGDLS and CDR2 YYNGEE.

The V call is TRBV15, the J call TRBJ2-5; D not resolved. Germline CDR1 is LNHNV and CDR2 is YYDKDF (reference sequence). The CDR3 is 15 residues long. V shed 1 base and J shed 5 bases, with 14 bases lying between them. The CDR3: CATSRGAKSVETQYF. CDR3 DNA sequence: TGTGCCACCAGCAGAGGTGCCAAATCCGTGGAGACCCAGTACTTC. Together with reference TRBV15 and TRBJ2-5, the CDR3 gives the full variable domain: DAMVIQNPRYQVTQFGKPVTLSCSQTLNHNVMYWYQQKSSQAPKLLFHYYDKDFNNEADTPDNFQSRRPNTSFCFLDIRSPGLGDTAMYLCATSRGAKSVETQYFGPGTRLLVL.

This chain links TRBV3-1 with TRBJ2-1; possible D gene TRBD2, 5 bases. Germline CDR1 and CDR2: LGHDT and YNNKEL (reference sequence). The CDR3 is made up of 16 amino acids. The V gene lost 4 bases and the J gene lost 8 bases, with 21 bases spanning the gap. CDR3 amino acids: CASSPFSSLANHEQFF. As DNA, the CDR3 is TGTGCCAGCAGCCCCTTCTCGTCGCTAGCTAACCATGAGCAGTTCTTC.

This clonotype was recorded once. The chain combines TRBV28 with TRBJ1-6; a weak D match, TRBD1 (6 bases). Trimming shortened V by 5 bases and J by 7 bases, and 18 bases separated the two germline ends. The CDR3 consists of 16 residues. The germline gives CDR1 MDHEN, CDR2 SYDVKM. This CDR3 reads CASSLRGRLPNSPLHF. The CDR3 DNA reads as TGTGCCAGCAGTCTCAGGGGCCGGCTTCCGAATTCACCCCTCCACTTT. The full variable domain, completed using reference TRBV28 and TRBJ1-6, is DVKVTQSSRYLVKRTGEKVFLECVQDMDHENMFWYRQDPGLGLRLIYFSYDVKMKEKGDIPEGYSVSREKKERFSLILESASTNQTSMYLCASSLRGRLPNSPLHFGNGTRLTVT.

The CDR3 is CASSGVNVGTDTQYF. In nucleotides, the CDR3 is TGTGCCAGCTCAGGGGTGAACGTCGGCACAGATACGCAGTATTTT. This sequence joins TRBV18 and TRBJ2-3; D unclear. Germline-derived CDR1 and CDR2 are KGHSH and LQKENI. The CDR3 is 15 amino acids. V was clipped by 5 bases and J by 1 base, with 13 bases between them. Together with reference TRBV18 and TRBJ2-3, the CDR3 gives the full variable domain: NAGVMQNPRHLVRRRGQEARLRCSPMKGHSHVYWYRQLPEEGLKFMVYLQKENIIDESGMPKERFSAEFPKEGPSILRIQQVVRGDSAAYFCASSGVNVGTDTQYFGPGTRLTVL.

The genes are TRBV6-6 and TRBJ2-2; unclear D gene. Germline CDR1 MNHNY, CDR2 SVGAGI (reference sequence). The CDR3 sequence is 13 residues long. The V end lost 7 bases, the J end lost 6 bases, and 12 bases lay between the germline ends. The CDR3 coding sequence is TGTGCCAGCACCATAGATGCGTCCGGGGAGCTGTTTTTT. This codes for CASTIDASGELFF.

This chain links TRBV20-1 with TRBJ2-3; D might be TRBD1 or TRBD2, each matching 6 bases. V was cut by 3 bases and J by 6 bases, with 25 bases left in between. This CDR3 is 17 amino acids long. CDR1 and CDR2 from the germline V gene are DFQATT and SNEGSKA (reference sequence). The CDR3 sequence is CSASRGLGVSAGDTQYF. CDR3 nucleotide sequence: TGCAGTGCTAGCAGGGGATTGGGGGTTTCTGCGGGGGATACGCAGTATTTT.

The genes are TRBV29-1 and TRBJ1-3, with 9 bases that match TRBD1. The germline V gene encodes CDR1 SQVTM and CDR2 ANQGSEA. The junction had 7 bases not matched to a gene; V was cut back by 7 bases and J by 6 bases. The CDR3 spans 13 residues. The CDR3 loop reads CSARGQGKNTIYF. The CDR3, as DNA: TGCAGCGCCCGAGGACAGGGGAAAAACACCATATATTTT.

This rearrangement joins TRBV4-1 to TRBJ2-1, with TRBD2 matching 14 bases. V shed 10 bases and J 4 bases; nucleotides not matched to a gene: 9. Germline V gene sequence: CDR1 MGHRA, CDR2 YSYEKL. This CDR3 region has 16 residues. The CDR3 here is CATHGTSGRWYNEQFF. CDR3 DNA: TGCGCCACCCACGGGACTAGCGGGAGATGGTACAATGAGCAGTTCTTC.

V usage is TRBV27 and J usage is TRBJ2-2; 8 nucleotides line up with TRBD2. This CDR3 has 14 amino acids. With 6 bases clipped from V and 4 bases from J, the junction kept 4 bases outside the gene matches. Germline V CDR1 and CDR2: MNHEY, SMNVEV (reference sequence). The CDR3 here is CASRAGGRTGELFF. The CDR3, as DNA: TGTGCCAGCAGGGCGGGAGGTCGCACCGGGGAGCTGTTTTTT.

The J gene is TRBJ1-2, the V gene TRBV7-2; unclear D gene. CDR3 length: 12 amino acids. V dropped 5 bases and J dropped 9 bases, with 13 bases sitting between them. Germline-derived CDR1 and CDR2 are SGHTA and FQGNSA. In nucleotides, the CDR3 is TGTGCCAGCAGCGCCATCTTCGGTAGCTACACCTTC. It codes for CASSAIFGSYTF.

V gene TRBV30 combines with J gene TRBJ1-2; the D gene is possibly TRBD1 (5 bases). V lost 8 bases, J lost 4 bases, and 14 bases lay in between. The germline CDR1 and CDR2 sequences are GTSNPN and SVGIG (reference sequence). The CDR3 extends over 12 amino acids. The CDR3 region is CAGGGVGYGYTF. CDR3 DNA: TGTGCCGGGGGAGGAGTCGGCTATGGCTACACCTTC.

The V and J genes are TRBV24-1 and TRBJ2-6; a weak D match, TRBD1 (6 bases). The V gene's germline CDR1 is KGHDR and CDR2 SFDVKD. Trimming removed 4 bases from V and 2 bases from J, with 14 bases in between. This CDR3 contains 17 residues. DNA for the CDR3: TGTGCCACCAGTGACACTACAGGGACCCCTGGGGCCAACGTCCTGACTTTC. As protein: CATSDTTGTPGANVLTF.

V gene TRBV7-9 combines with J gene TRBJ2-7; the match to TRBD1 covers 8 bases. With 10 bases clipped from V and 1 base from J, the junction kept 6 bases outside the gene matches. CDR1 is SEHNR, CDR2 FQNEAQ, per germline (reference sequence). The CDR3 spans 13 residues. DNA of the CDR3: TGTGCCACCGCCCGGACAGGGTCCTACGAGCAGTACTTC. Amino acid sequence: CATARTGSYEQYF.

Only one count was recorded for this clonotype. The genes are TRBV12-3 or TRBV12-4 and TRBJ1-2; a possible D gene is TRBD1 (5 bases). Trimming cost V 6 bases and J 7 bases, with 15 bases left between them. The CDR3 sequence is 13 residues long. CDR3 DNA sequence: TGTGCCAGCAGCCCCGCCCAGGGATTTGGCTACACCTTC. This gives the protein CASSPAQGFGYTF.

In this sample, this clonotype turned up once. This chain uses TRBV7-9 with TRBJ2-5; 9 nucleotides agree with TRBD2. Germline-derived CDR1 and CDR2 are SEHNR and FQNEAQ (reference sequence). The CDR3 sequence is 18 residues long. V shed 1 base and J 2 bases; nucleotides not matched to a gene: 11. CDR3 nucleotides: TGTGCCAGCAGCTTAGATCTTGGAACAGCGGGGGGACAAGAGACCCAGTACTTC. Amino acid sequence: CASSLDLGTAGGQETQYF.